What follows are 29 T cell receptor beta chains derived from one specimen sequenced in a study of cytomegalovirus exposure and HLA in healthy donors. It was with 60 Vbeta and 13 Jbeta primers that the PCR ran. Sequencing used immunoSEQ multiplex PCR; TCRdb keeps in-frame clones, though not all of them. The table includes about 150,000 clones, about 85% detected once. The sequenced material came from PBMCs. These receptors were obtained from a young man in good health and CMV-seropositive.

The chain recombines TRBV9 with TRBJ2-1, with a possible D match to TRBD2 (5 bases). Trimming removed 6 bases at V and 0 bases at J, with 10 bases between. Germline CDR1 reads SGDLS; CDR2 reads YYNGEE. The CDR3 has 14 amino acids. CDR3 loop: CASTRRDSYNEQFF. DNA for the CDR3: TGTGCCAGCACCCGACGGGACTCCTACAATGAGCAGTTCTTC.

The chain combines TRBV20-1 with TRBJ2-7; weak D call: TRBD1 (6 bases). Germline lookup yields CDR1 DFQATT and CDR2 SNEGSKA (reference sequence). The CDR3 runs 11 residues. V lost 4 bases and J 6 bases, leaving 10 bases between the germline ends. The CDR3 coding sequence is TGCAGTGCTAAGGACAGAGCCGAGCAGTACTTC. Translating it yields CSAKDRAEQYF.

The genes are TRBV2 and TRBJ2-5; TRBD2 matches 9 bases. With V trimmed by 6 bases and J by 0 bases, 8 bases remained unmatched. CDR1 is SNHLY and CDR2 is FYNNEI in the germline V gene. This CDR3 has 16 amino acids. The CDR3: CASSAMAGGDQETQYF. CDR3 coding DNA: TGTGCCAGCAGCGCTATGGCGGGGGGGGACCAAGAGACCCAGTACTTC.

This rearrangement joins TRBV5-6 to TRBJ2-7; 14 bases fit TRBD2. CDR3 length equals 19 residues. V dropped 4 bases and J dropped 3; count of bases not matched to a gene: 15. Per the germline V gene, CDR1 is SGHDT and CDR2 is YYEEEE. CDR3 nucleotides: TGTGCCAGCAGCCAGAGGACTAGCGGGAGGCCCCCGGCTATCTACGAGCAGTACTTC. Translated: CASSQRTSGRPPAIYEQYF.

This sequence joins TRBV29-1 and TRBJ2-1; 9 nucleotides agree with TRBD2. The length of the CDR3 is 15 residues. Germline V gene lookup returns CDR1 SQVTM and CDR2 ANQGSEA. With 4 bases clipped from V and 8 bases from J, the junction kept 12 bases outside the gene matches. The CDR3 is CSVGSLAGRGDEQFF. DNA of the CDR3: TGCAGCGTTGGATCTCTAGCGGGACGGGGCGATGAGCAGTTCTTC.

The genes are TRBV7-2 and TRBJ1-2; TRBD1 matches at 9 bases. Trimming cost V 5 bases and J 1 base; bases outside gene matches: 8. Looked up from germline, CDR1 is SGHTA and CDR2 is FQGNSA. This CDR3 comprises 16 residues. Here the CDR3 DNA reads TGTGCCAGCAGCATAACCGGGACAGGGAGTAACTATGGCTACACCTTC. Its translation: CASSITGTGSNYGYTF.

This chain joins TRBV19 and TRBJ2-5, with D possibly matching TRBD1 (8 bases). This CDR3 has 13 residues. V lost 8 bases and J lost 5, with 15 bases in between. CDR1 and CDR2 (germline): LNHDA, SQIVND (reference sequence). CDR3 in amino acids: CASSEQGGETQYF. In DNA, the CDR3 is TGTGCCAGTTCCGAACAGGGGGGGGAGACCCAGTACTTC.

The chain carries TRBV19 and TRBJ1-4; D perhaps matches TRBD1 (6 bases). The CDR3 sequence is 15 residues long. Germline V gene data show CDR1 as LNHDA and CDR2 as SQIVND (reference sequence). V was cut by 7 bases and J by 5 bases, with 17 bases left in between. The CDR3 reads CASKDRLKTNEKLFF. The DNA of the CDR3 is TGTGCCAGTAAAGACAGGTTAAAGACAAATGAAAAACTGTTTTTT.

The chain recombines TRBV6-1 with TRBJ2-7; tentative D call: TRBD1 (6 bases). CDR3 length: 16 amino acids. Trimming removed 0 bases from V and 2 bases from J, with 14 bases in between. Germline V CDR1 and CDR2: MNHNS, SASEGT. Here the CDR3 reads CASSEAQTGVTYEQYF. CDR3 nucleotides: TGTGCCAGCAGTGAAGCGCAGACAGGTGTGACCTACGAGCAGTACTTC.

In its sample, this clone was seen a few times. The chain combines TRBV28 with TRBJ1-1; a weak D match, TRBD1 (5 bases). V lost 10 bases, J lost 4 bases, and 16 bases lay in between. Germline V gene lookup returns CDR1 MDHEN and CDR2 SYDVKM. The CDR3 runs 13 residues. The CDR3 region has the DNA TGTGCCACCAAGGGGTTTGTAGTCACTGAAGCTTTCTTT. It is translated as CATKGFVVTEAFF.

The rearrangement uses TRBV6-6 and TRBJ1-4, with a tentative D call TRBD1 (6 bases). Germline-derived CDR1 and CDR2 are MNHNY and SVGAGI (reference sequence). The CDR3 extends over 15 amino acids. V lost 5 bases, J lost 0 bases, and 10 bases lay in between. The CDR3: CASSRDNPTNEKLFF. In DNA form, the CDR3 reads TGTGCCAGCAGTCGGGACAACCCAACTAATGAAAAACTGTTTTTT.

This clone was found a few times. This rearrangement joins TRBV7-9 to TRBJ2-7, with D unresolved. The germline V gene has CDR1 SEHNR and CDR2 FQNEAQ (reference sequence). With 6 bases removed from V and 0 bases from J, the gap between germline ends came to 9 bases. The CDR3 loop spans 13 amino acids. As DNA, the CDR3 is TGTGCCAGCAGTCCTGACAACTCCTACGAGCAGTACTTC. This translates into CASSPDNSYEQYF.

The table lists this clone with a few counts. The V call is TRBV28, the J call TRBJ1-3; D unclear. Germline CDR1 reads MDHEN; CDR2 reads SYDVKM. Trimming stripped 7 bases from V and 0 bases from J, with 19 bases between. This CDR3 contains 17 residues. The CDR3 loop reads CASISGEVGSSGNTIYF. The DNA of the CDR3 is TGTGCCAGCATCTCCGGTGAGGTTGGAAGCTCTGGAAACACCATATATTTT.

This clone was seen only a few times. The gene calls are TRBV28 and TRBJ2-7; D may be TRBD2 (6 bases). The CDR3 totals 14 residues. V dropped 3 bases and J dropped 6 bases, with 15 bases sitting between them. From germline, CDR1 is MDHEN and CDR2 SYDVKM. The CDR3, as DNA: TGTGCCAGCAGTTTGCCGGGACTTGGGGGCGAGCAGTACTTC. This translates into CASSLPGLGGEQYF.

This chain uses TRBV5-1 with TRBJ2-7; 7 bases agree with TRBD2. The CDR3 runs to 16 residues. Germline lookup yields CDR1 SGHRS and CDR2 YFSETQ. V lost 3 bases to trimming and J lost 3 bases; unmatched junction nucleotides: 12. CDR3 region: CASSSSSGGNVYEQYF. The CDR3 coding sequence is TGCGCCAGCAGCTCGAGCTCGGGGGGTAATGTCTACGAGCAGTACTTC. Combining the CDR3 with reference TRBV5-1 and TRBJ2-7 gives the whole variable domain KAGVTQTPRYLIKTRGQQVTLSCSPISGHRSVSWYQQTPGQGLQFLFEYFSETQRNKGNFPGRFSGRQFSNSRSEMNVSTLELGDSALYLCASSSSSGGNVYEQYFGPGTRLTVT.

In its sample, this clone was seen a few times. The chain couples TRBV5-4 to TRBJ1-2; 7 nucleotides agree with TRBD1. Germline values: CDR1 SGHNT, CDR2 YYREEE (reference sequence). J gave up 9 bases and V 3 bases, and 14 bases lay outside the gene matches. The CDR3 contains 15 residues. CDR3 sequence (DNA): TGTGCCAGCAGCTCTCCCTTCGACAGGGACCCCCGCTACACCTTC. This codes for CASSSPFDRDPRYTF.

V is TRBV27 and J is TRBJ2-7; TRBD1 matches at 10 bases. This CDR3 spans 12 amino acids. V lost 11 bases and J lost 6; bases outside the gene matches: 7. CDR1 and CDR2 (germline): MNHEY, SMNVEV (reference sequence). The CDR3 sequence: CAAGDRGSEQYF. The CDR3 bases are TGTGCCGCTGGGGACAGGGGCAGCGAGCAGTACTTC.

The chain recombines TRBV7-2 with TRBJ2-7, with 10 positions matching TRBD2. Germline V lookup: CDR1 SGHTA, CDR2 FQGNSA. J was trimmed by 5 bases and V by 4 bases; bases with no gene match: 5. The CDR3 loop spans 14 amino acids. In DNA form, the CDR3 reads TGTGCCAGCAGCTCTCTAGCGGGAGAAAACGAGCAGTACTTC. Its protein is CASSSLAGENEQYF.

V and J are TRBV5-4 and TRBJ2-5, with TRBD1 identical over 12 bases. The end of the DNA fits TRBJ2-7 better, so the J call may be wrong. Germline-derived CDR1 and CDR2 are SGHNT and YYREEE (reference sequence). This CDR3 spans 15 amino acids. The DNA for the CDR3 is TGTGCCAGCAGCTTGTGGGACAGGGGGCTCTACGAGCAGTACTTC. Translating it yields CASSLWDRGLYEQYF.

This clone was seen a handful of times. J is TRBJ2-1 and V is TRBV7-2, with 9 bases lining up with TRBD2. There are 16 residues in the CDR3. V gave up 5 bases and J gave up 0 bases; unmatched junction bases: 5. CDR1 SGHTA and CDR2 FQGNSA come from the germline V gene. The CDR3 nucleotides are TGTGCCAGCAGCAGATCTAGCGGGGCCTCCTACAATGAGCAGTTCTTC. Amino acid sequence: CASSRSSGASYNEQFF.

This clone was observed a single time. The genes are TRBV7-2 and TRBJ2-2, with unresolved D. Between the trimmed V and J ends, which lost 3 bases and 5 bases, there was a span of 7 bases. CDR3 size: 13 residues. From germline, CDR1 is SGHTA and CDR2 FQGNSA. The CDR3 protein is CASSFTVTGELFF. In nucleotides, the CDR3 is TGTGCCAGCAGCTTCACAGTAACCGGGGAGCTGTTTTTT. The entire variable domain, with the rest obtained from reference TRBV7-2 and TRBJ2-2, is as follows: GAGVSQSPSNKVTEKGKDVELRCDPISGHTALYWYRQSLGQGLEFLIYFQGNSAPDKSGLPSDRFSAERTGGSVSTLTIQRTQQEDSAVYLCASSFTVTGELFFGEGSRLTVL.

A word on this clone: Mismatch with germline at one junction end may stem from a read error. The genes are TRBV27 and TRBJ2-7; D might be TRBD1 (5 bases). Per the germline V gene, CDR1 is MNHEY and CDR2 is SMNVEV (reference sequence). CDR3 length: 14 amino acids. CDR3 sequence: CASSLAAGQLNPNF. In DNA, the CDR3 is TGTGCCAGCAGTTTGGCGGCCGGACAACTTAATCCTAACTTC.

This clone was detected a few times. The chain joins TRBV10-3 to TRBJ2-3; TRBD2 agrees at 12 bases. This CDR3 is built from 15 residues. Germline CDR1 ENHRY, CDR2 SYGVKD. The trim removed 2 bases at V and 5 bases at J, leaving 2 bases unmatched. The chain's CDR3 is CAISEPGLAGDTQYF. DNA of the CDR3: TGTGCCATCAGTGAGCCGGGACTAGCGGGAGATACGCAGTATTTT.

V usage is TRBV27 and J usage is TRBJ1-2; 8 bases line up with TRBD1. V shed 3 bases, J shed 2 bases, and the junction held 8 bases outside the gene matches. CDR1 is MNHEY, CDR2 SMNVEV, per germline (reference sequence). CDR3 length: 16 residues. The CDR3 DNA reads TGTGCCAGCAGTTTTCGCCCCAGGGGGCGCAACTATGGCTACACCTTC. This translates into CASSFRPRGRNYGYTF.

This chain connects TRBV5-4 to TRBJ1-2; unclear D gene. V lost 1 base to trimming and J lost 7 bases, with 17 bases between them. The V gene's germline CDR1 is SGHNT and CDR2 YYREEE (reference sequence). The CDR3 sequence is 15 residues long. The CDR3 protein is CASSLRGIGEGGYTF. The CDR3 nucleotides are TGTGCCAGCAGCTTGAGAGGGATAGGAGAAGGTGGCTACACCTTC.

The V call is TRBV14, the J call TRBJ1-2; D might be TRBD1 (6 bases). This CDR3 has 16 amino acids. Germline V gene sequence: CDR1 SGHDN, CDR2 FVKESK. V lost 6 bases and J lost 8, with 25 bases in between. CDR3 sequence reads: CASRHHGQFYASGYTF. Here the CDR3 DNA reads TGTGCCAGCAGGCATCATGGACAGTTCTATGCTAGCGGCTACACCTTC.

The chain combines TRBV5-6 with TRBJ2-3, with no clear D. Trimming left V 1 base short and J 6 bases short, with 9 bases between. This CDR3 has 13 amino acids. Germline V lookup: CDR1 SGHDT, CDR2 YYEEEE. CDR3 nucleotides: TGTGCCAGCAGCTTGCGGAGCCTGGATACGCAGTATTTT. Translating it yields CASSLRSLDTQYF.

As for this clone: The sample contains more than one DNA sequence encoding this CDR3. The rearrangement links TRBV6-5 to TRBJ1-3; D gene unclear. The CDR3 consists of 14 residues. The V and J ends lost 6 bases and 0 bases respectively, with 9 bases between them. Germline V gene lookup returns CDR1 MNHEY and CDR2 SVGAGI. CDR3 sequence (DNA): TGTGCCAGCAGCACGGGGATCTCTGGAAACACCATATATTTT. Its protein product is CASSTGISGNTIYF.

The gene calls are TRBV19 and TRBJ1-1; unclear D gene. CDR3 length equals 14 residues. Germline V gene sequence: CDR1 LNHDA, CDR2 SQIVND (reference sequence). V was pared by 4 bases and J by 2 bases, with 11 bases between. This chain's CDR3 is CASSTLQLNTEAFF. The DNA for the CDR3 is TGTGCCAGTAGTACGTTACAGCTTAACACTGAAGCTTTCTTT.